One and the same sample provided the 8 T cell receptor beta chains below, sequenced in a study of T-cell reconstitution after alpha-beta-depleted transplantation in children. This sample's TCRbeta library carried unique molecular identifier barcodes. One entry per CDR3 protein, called by TCRdb with MiXCR from the PCR reads. Among under 100,000 distinct CDR3 sequences listed, about a sixth were seen once. Sequencing was performed on PBMCs, mostly from graft donor cells, taken 180 days after TCRalphabeta/CD19-depleted stem cell transplant. The receptor set was obtained from a male patient under 10 years old who had a stem cell transplant for acute lymphoblastic leukemia, so the T cells may come from the graft donor.

This clonotype was seen a handful of times. The gene calls are TRBV7-8 and TRBJ2-1; 8 bases match TRBD2. The CDR3 runs to 14 residues. In germline, CDR1 is SGHVS, CDR2 FQNEAQ. V lost 8 bases to trimming and J lost 7 bases; unmatched junction nucleotides: 10. CDR3 bases: TGTGCCAGCGTCCTGCGGGGGGCATGGAATGAGCAGTTCTTC. As protein: CASVLRGAWNEQFF.

The genes are TRBV20-1 and TRBJ2-3; 8 bases are shared with TRBD2. Losses at the gene ends were 1 base for V and 6 bases for J; bases not matched to a gene: 6. Germline lookup yields CDR1 DFQATT and CDR2 SNEGSKA (reference sequence). The CDR3 consists of 14 residues. This chain's CDR3 is CSARVPAGDDTQYF. The CDR3 DNA sequence: TGCAGTGCTAGAGTGCCAGCGGGGGACGATACGCAGTATTTT.

This clonotype was detected a few times. This sequence joins TRBV6-5 and TRBJ2-3; unclear D gene. The CDR3 contains 18 residues. Trimming left V 0 bases short and J 2 bases short, with 18 bases between. Germline CDR1 is MNHEY and CDR2 is SVGAGI. The chain's CDR3 is CASSYSVDLSFFTDTQYF. In DNA form, the CDR3 reads TGTGCCAGCAGTTACTCGGTGGATCTCTCTTTCTTCACAGATACGCAGTATTTT.

The J gene is TRBJ2-5, the V gene TRBV7-2; 8 bases are a match to TRBD2. There are 17 residues in the CDR3. Germline V gene sequence: CDR1 SGHTA, CDR2 FQGNSA. Germline trimming cut 2 bases from V and 2 bases from J; bases unmatched to any gene: 10. The CDR3 DNA reads as TGTGCCAGCAGCTTATGGAGGGCGGGGGGCCCTCAAGAGACCCAGTACTTC. Its protein is CASSLWRAGGPQETQYF.

V is TRBV5-1 and J is TRBJ2-7; tentative D call: TRBD2 (5 bases). CDR3 length: 12 amino acids. The germline V and J ends were trimmed by 4 bases and 7 bases, with 12 bases remaining between them. Germline CDR1 reads SGHRS; CDR2 reads YFSETQ. The CDR3 region has the DNA TGCGCCAGCAGCACCAGGTCGGGAGAGCAGTACTTC. As protein: CASSTRSGEQYF. The full variable domain, completed using reference TRBV5-1 and TRBJ2-7, is KAGVTQTPRYLIKTRGQQVTLSCSPISGHRSVSWYQQTPGQGLQFLFEYFSETQRNKGNFPGRFSGRQFSNSRSEMNVSTLELGDSALYLCASSTRSGEQYFGPGTRLTVT.

In its sample, this clonotype was seen a few times. The rearrangement joins TRBV12-3 or TRBV12-4 to TRBJ2-2; 9 bases map to TRBD1. The CDR3 length is 17 residues. Trimming cost V 4 bases and J 4 bases; bases outside gene matches: 10. The CDR3 here is CASSWGHRGRGTGELFF. Written as DNA, the CDR3 is TGTGCCAGCAGTTGGGGGCACAGGGGGCGCGGCACCGGGGAGCTGTTTTTT.

The V gene is TRBV24-1, the J gene TRBJ2-2; D remains unclear. The CDR3 extends over 14 amino acids. Germline V gene data show CDR1 as KGHDR and CDR2 as SFDVKD. Trimming cost V 1 base and J 2 bases, with 4 bases left between them. CDR3 residues: CATSDFVNTGELFF. In DNA form, the CDR3 reads TGTGCCACCAGTGATTTCGTTAACACCGGGGAGCTGTTTTTT.

There are many counts of this clonotype. V usage is TRBV24-1 and J usage is TRBJ2-1; 8 bases are a match to TRBD2. Unmatched junction bases numbered 14, after V lost 4 bases and J lost 10 bases. This CDR3 has 16 residues. From germline, CDR1 is KGHDR and CDR2 SFDVKD. In DNA, the CDR3 is TGTGCCACCAGTGACACCGGGACTAGGGCGGGTAGGGAGCAGTTCTTC. It yields the protein CATSDTGTRAGREQFF.